A selection of T cell receptor beta chains follows, all from one sample in a study of PD-1 blockade in classical Hodgkin lymphoma. Some clones are missing from TCRdb's copy, which holds only in-frame ones; the method was immunoSEQ multiplex PCR. Counted here are about 44,000 clones, 66% occurring once; the ten biggest clones make up 3% to 4%. Sequencing used peripheral blood mononuclear cells (PBMCs), obtained before the fourth cycle of nivolumab. All receptors derive from a human donor with classical Hodgkin lymphoma. CDR3s include the opening cysteine and the closing phenylalanine or tryptophan. The order of the fields is J gene, clone size, V gene, D gene, CDR3 length, CDR3 protein, CDR3 DNA. A D gene is named only where the DNA matches it firmly. Some rows mark clone size as missing; the rest say once, few, many or name a class of expanded clone.

j_gene: TRBJ2-5
abundance: few
v_gene: TRBV5-4
d_gene: NA
len: 11
CDR3aa: CASSFSETQYF
CDR3nt: TGTGCCAGCAGCTTTTCAGAGACCCAGTACTTC

j_gene: TRBJ2-3
abundance: NA
v_gene: TRBV9
d_gene: TRBD2
len: 18
CDR3aa: CASSLGTSGGGGTDTQYF
CDR3nt: TGTGCCAGCAGCCTCGGGACTAGCGGGGGGGGTGGAACAGATACGCAGTATTTT

j_gene: TRBJ2-5
abundance: NA
v_gene: TRBV9
d_gene: TRBD2
len: 17
CDR3aa: CARGAYGLAGEQETQYF
CDR3nt: TGTGCCAGGGGAGCCTACGGACTAGCGGGGGAACAAGAGACCCAGTACTTC

j_gene: TRBJ1-1
abundance: few
v_gene: TRBV19
d_gene: TRBD1
len: 14
CDR3aa: CASSITGGNTEAFF
CDR3nt: TGTGCCAGTAGTATCACAGGGGGGAACACTGAAGCTTTCTTT

j_gene: TRBJ1-6
abundance: NA
v_gene: TRBV5-1
d_gene: NA
len: 13
CDR3aa: CASSFGGNSPLHF
CDR3nt: TGCGCCAGCAGCTTCGGAGGGAATTCACCCCTCCACTTT

j_gene: TRBJ2-3
abundance: few
v_gene: TRBV15
d_gene: TRBD2
len: 18
CDR3aa: CATSRGRSGGDNTDTQYF
CDR3nt: TGTGCCACCAGCAGAGGGCGGAGCGGGGGGGATAACACAGATACGCAGTATTTT

j_gene: TRBJ1-6
abundance: NA
v_gene: TRBV25-1
d_gene: NA
len: 14
CDR3aa: CASRPRGHNSPLHF
CDR3nt: TGTGCCAGCAGGCCCAGGGGCCATAATTCACCCCTCCACTTT

j_gene: TRBJ2-7
abundance: NA
v_gene: TRBV6-5
d_gene: NA
len: 12
CDR3aa: CASKAGRHEQYF
CDR3nt: TGTGCCAGCAAGGCGGGTCGACACGAGCAGTACTTC

j_gene: TRBJ2-5
abundance: NA
v_gene: TRBV28
d_gene: NA
len: 13
CDR3aa: CASSLYGQETQYF
CDR3nt: TGTGCCAGCAGTTTATACGGCCAAGAGACCCAGTACTTC

j_gene: TRBJ2-1
abundance: NA
v_gene: TRBV7-9
d_gene: TRBD2
len: 16
CDR3aa: CASSLVRGLAGAGQFF
CDR3nt: TGTGCCAGCAGCTTAGTCCGGGGACTAGCGGGAGCTGGGCAGTTCTTC

j_gene: TRBJ2-1
abundance: NA
v_gene: TRBV7-9
d_gene: TRBD2
len: 16
CDR3aa: CASSGPGLTSYNEQFF
CDR3nt: TGTGCCAGCAGCGGTCCGGGACTAACCTCCTACAATGAGCAGTTCTTC

j_gene: TRBJ2-3
abundance: few
v_gene: TRBV7-2
d_gene: NA
len: 16
CDR3aa: CASSLRSTKAVDTQYF
CDR3nt: TGTGCCAGCAGCTTAAGATCCACAAAGGCCGTCGATACGCAGTATTTT

j_gene: TRBJ2-2
abundance: once
v_gene: TRBV9
d_gene: NA
len: 14
CDR3aa: CASSVAGYSGELFF
CDR3nt: TGTGCCAGCAGCGTAGCCGGGTACAGCGGGGAGCTGTTTTTT

j_gene: TRBJ1-6
abundance: few
v_gene: TRBV2
d_gene: TRBD1
len: 15
CDR3aa: CASSTHGQGATPLHF
CDR3nt: TGTGCCAGCAGTACCCACGGACAGGGAGCGACACCCCTCCACTTT

j_gene: TRBJ1-2
abundance: once
v_gene: TRBV18
d_gene: TRBD1
len: 13
CDR3aa: CASSPDRARGYTF
CDR3nt: TGTGCCAGCTCACCTGACAGGGCGAGGGGCTACACCTTC

j_gene: TRBJ2-1
abundance: once
v_gene: TRBV19
d_gene: NA
len: 16
CDR3aa: CASSISTGPTYNEQFF
CDR3nt: TGTGCCAGTAGTATATCGACGGGACCTACCTACAATGAGCAGTTCTTC

j_gene: TRBJ1-2
abundance: NA
v_gene: TRBV29-1
d_gene: TRBD1
len: 14
CDR3aa: CSVGQGTYRNGYTF
CDR3nt: TGCAGCGTTGGACAGGGGACTTACAGGAATGGCTACACCTTC

j_gene: TRBJ1-2
abundance: NA
v_gene: TRBV19
d_gene: TRBD1
len: 16
CDR3aa: CVSAVGQGALGYGYTF
CDR3nt: TGTGTGTCAGCGGTGGGACAGGGGGCCCTAGGCTATGGCTACACCTTC

j_gene: TRBJ1-5
abundance: NA
v_gene: TRBV28
d_gene: NA
len: 19
CDR3aa: CASSIRGRGGLSSNQPQHF
CDR3nt: TGTGCCTCTTCCATCAGAGGGAGGGGTGGGCTTTCGAGCAATCAGCCCCAGCATTTT

j_gene: TRBJ2-4
abundance: few
v_gene: TRBV5-4
d_gene: NA
len: 12
CDR3aa: CASSREGNIQYF
CDR3nt: TGTGCCAGCAGCCGAGAGGGAAACATTCAGTACTTC

j_gene: TRBJ2-1
abundance: many
v_gene: TRBV6-1
d_gene: NA
len: 15
CDR3aa: CASKVGGTSYNEQFF
CDR3nt: TGTGCCAGCAAGGTAGGGGGAACCTCCTACAATGAGCAGTTCTTC

j_gene: TRBJ1-1
abundance: NA
v_gene: TRBV5-1
d_gene: TRBD1
len: 16
CDR3aa: CASSLVDRSLNTEAFF
CDR3nt: TGCGCCAGCAGCTTGGTGGACAGGTCGTTGAACACTGAAGCTTTCTTT

j_gene: TRBJ1-3
abundance: NA
v_gene: TRBV9
d_gene: NA
len: 15
CDR3aa: CASSVGGVTGNTIYF
CDR3nt: TGTGCCAGCAGCGTAGGAGGGGTAACTGGAAACACCATATATTTT

j_gene: TRBJ2-1
abundance: many
v_gene: TRBV30
d_gene: TRBD1
len: 15
CDR3aa: CAWSNRDRAYNEQFF
CDR3nt: TGTGCCTGGAGTAACCGGGACAGGGCCTACAATGAGCAGTTCTTC

j_gene: TRBJ1-2
abundance: few
v_gene: TRBV5-1
d_gene: TRBD1
len: 13
CDR3aa: CASSKGQGAGYTF
CDR3nt: TGCGCCAGCAGCAAGGGACAGGGGGCTGGCTACACCTTC